Sequencing of this TCR beta chain was carried out in a study of T cell clonotyping in hematopoietic cell transplantation. Trimming shortened V by 4 bases and J by 4 bases, and 15 bases separated the two germline ends. Germline V gene lookup returns CDR1 SGHDT and CDR2 YYEEEE. CDR3 length: 15 residues. The assay was immunoSEQ multiplex PCR, and TCRdb's table has in-frame clones only and misses some. The sample holds around 37,000 clones; nearly 97% are singletons and the top ten take about 1%. Only one count was recorded for this clone. This sequence originates from a man younger than 40 in good health. Some clones in this sample may be carry-over from other donors' samples. J is TRBJ2-1 and V is TRBV5-6; D gene uncertain. The sequenced sample was peripheral blood mononuclear cells. CDR3 bases: TGTGCCAGCAGCCTTGGACGGCCTTTGTACAATGAGCAGTTCTTC. It codes for CASSLGRPLYNEQFF.